Listed below are T cell receptor beta chains from one sample, sequenced in a study of cytomegalovirus exposure and HLA in healthy donors. Data came from immunoSEQ multiplex PCR; TCRdb stores just in-frame clones and leaves some out. This sample has under 150,000 clones, with around 80% found just once. Sequencing was performed on PBMCs. The receptor set was obtained from a woman between 50 and 59 years old in good health and CMV-seronegative. The CDR3 runs from the conserved cysteine through the conserved F or W. The D gene is left open where the match is weak.

J gene: TRBJ1-2; V gene: TRBV6-1; D gene: TRBD1; CDR3 protein: CASTRDRERYPF; CDR3 DNA: TGTGCCAGTACCCGGGACAGGGAACGCTACCCCTTC
J gene: TRBJ2-4; V gene: TRBV18; D gene: NA; CDR3 protein: CASSLPTIAKNIQYF; CDR3 DNA: TGTGCCAGCTCACTCCCTACCATAGCCAAAAACATTCAGTACTTC
J gene: TRBJ1-5; V gene: TRBV5-5; D gene: NA; CDR3 protein: CASSRQNSNQPQHF; CDR3 DNA: TGTGCCAGCAGCCGACAGAATAGCAATCAGCCCCAGCATTTT
J gene: TRBJ2-2; V gene: TRBV7-2; D gene: NA; CDR3 protein: CASSYSHGVRTGELFF; CDR3 DNA: TGTGCCAGCAGCTATAGCCACGGAGTTCGGACCGGGGAGCTGTTTTTT
J gene: TRBJ2-5; V gene: TRBV11-2; D gene: TRBD2; CDR3 protein: CASSLSSSGAQETQYF; CDR3 DNA: TGTGCCAGCAGCTTGTCGTCTAGCGGGGCCCAAGAGACCCAGTACTTC
J gene: TRBJ2-5; V gene: TRBV5-4; D gene: TRBD1; CDR3 protein: CASSRDSQETQYF; CDR3 DNA: TGTGCCAGCAGCCGGGACAGTCAAGAGACCCAGTACTTC
J gene: TRBJ1-4; V gene: TRBV5-1; D gene: NA; CDR3 protein: CASSLRKGGDEKLFF; CDR3 DNA: TGCGCCAGCAGCTTGAGGAAGGGAGGCGATGAAAAACTGTTTTTT
J gene: TRBJ2-7; V gene: TRBV30; D gene: TRBD1; CDR3 protein: CAWSVLIGQGAYEQYF; CDR3 DNA: TGTGCCTGGAGTGTCCTGATAGGACAGGGGGCTTACGAGCAGTACTTC
J gene: TRBJ1-1; V gene: TRBV6-5; D gene: TRBD1; CDR3 protein: CASSPGTVGTEAFF; CDR3 DNA: TGTGCCAGCAGCCCCGGGACAGTAGGCACTGAAGCTTTCTTT
J gene: TRBJ2-7; V gene: TRBV28; D gene: NA; CDR3 protein: CASSLAGIDYEQYF; CDR3 DNA: TGTGCCAGCAGTTTGGCAGGGATCGACTACGAGCAGTACTTC